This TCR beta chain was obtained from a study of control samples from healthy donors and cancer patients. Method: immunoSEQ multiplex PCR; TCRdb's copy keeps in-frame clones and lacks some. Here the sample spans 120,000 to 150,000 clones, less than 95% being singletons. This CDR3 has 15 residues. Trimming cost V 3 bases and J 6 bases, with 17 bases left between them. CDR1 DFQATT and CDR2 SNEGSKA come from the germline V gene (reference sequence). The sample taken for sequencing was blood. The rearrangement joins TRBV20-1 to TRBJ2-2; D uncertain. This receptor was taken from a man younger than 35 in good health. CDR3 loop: CSASNFGSKAGELFF. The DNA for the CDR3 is TGCAGTGCTAGTAATTTCGGGTCGAAGGCCGGGGAGCTGTTTTTT.